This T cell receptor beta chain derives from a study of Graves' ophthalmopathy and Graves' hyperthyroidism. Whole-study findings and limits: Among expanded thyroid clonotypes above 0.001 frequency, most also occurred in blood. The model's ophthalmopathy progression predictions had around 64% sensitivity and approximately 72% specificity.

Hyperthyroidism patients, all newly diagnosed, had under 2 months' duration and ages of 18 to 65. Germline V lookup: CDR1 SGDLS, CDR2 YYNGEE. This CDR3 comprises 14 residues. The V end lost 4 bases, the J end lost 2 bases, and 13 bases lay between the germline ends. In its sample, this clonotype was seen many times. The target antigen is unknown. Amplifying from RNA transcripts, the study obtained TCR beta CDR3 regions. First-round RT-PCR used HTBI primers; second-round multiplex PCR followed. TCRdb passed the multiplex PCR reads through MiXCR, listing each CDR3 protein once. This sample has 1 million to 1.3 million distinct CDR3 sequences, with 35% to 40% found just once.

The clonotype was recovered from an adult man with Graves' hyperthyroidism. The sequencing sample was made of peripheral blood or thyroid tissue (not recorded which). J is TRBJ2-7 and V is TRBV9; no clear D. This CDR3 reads CASSSETSPYEQYF. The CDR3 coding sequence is TGTGCCAGCAGCTCCGAAACCTCACCCTACGAGCAGTACTTC.